The entry below describes one T cell receptor beta chain. Antigen unknown. This sample was taken from a study of T cell repertoires in cytomegalovirus infection. Overall study context: Matching HLA type, along with CMV infection, was indicated by public TCR beta signatures.

General study points: There were carriers of CMV plus the relevant HLA, and cumulative public TCR beta family frequency identified them.

Using its own MiXCR run on the reads, TCRdb lists one record per CDR3 protein. The repertoire holds 150,000 or so distinct CDR3 sequences, with roughly 32% as singletons. Between the trimmed V and J ends, which lost 3 bases and 0 bases, there was a span of 5 bases. Per the germline V gene, CDR1 is LNHDA and CDR2 is SQIVND (reference sequence). The CDR3 loop spans 13 amino acids. This specimen consisted of CD8+ T cells from cultured PBMCs, obtained from culture after CMV antigen stimulation. The gene calls are TRBV19 and TRBJ1-2; D not resolved. This clonotype was sampled from a human donor in good health (CMV status not recorded). Some clones in this sample may be carry-over from other donors' samples. CDR3 sequence (DNA): TGTGCCAGTAGTATGGAGACTAACTATGGCTACACCTTC. Encoded protein: CASSMETNYGYTF.